This TCR beta chain was retrieved from a study of cytomegalovirus exposure and HLA in healthy donors. This clone was counted between two and nine times. Its antigen is undetermined. The PCR used 60 Vbeta and 13 Jbeta primers. Profiling relied on immunoSEQ multiplex PCR, and the TCRdb table lists in-frame clones only, not all of them. The table records some 180,000 clones, 80% of them present only once. V lost 5 bases, J lost 7 bases, and 1 base stayed unmatched. CDR3 length: 12 amino acids. Germline CDR1 MNHEY, CDR2 SMNVEV (reference sequence). Study-wide results and limits: For most TCR beta V segments, an earlier analysis put the productive rate at about 87% or about 30% of the time. In a later analysis, V- and J-gene trimming of beta chains associated with a DCLRE1C missense variant, replicated independently.

V usage is TRBV27 and J usage is TRBJ2-2; 7 nucleotides match TRBD1. Sequencing used PBMCs. The receptor comes from a girl aged 5-17 years in good health and CMV-seropositive. The CDR3 loop is CASSRGLGELFF. For the CDR3, the DNA is TGTGCCAGCAGTAGGGGGCTCGGGGAGCTGTTTTTT.